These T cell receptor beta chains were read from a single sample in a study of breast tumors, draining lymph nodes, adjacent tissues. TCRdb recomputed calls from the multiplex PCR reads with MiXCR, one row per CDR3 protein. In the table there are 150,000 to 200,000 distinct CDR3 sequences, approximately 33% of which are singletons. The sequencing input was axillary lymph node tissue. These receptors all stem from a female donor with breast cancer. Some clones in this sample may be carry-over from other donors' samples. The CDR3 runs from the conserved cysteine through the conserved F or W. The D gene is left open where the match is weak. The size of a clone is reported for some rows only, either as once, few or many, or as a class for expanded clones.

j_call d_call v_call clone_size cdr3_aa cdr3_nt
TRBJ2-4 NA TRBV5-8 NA CASSRRRQAQNIQYF TGTGCCAGCAGCAGGCGAAGACAGGCCCAAAACATTCAGTACTTC
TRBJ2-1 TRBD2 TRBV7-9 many CASSFYLTGTSFYEQFF TGTGCCAGCAGCTTCTACCTCACCGGGACTAGTTTCTATGAGCAGTTCTTC
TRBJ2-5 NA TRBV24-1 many CATSDPTLRGETQYF TGTGCCACCAGTGATCCAACCCTTAGGGGAGAGACCCAGTACTTC
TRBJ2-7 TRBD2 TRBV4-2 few CASSHASGKAEQYF TGTGCCAGCAGCCACGCTAGCGGGAAAGCCGAGCAGTACTTC
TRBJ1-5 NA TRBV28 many CASSFGGPNQPQHF TGTGCCAGCAGTTTCGGGGGTCCGAATCAGCCCCAGCATTTT
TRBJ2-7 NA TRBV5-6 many CASSLDRAEQYF TGTGCCAGCAGCTTGGACCGTGCCGAGCAGTACTTC
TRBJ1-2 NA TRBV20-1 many CSEQGNGYTF TGCAGTGAACAGGGAAATGGCTACACCTTC
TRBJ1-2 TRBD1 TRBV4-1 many CASSQPYRGSGYGYTF TGCGCCAGCAGCCAACCCTACAGGGGCTCGGGGTATGGCTACACCTTC
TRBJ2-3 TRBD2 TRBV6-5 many CASSPGLAGTTDTQYF TGTGCCAGCAGTCCCGGTCTAGCGGGGACCACAGATACGCAGTATTTT
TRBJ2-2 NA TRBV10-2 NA CASSVRGFENTGELFF TGCGCCAGCAGCGTCAGGGGATTCGAAAACACCGGGGAGCTGTTTTTT
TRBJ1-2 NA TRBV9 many CASSPSTGLYGYTF TGTGCCAGCAGCCCGAGCACCGGTCTCTATGGCTACACCTTC
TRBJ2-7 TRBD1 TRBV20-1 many CSASPRDRGHEQYF TGCAGTGCTAGCCCCCGGGACAGGGGCCACGAGCAGTACTTC
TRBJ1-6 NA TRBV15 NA CATSRDSRNSPLHF TGTGCCACCAGCAGGGACAGTCGCAATTCACCCCTCCACTTT
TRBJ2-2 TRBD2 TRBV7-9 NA CASSSPGLAGELFF TGTGCCAGCAGCTCCCCCGGACTAGCGGGTGAGCTGTTTTTT
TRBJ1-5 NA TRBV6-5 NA CASSRLAGAQHF TGTGCCAGCAGTCGACTAGCGGGGGCCCAGCATTTT
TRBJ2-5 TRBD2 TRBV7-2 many CASSFTSGRAETQYF TGTGCCAGCAGCTTCACTAGCGGGAGGGCTGAGACCCAGTACTTC
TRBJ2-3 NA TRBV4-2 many CASSISDQRVVTDTQYF TGTGCCAGCAGCATCTCGGACCAGCGGGTGGTAACAGATACGCAGTATTTT
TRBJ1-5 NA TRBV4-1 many CASSPSGTNQPQHF TGCGCCAGCAGCCCCTCGGGGACCAATCAGCCCCAGCATTTT
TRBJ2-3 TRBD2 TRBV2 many CASRVRGGGADTQYF TGTGCCAGCAGGGTTCGCGGGGGAGGCGCAGATACGCAGTATTTT
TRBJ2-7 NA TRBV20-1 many CSAREWDTTYEQYF TGCAGTGCTAGAGAATGGGACACCACTTACGAGCAGTACTTC
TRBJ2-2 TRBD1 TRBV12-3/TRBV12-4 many CASSLGDSYTGELFF TGTGCCAGCAGTTTGGGGGACAGTTACACCGGGGAGCTGTTTTTT
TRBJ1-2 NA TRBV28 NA CASTITANYGYTF TGTGCCAGCACCATTACAGCTAACTATGGCTACACCTTC
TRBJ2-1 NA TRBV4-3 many CASSQDRRVANEQFF TGCGCCAGCAGCCAAGATCGTCGGGTAGCGAATGAGCAGTTCTTC